The present T cell receptor (beta chain) was sequenced within a study of vaccination effects on CD4 cells after COVID-19. Profiled with immunoSEQ multiplex PCR; TCRdb holds only in-frame clones, not every one. Altogether about 41,000 clones are present, around 77% being singletons, with the ten largest covering approximately 2.9%. ViraFEST assay sequencing came after antigen-specific CD4+ T cells were expanded with viral peptide pools. Between days 9 and 10 of culture, CD4+ T cells were separated out. The vaccine recipients had no prior SARS-CoV-2 infection, with negative nucleocapsid antibodies. This clone was seen a few times. What it recognizes is unknown. CDR3 length equals 15 residues. The germline V gene has CDR1 KGHDR and CDR2 SFDVKD. V dropped 6 bases and J dropped 3 bases, with 15 bases sitting between them.

The sequenced sample was CD4+ T cells from PBMCs cultured with HCoV-NL63 spike peptides, obtained before COVID-19 vaccination. The J gene is TRBJ2-3, the V gene TRBV24-1; D might be TRBD2 (6 bases). The source of this sequence is a human donor who received a COVID-19 vaccine. CDR3 coding DNA: TGTGCCACCAGTTTTCAAGCGGGTAATACAGATACGCAGTATTTT. It is translated as CATSFQAGNTDTQYF.